The sequence of this TCR beta chain was determined in a study of blood T cell repertoires in COVID-19. As for the study in general: COVID-19 samples collected from the United States, Italy and Spain covered acute and convalescent phases. Sample material is recorded as cDNA or gDNA derived from T cells, B-cell-depleted T cells, or PBMCs.

Authors' data handling: Amplification with reference gene primers provided the estimates of nucleated cell counts. Profiled with immunoSEQ multiplex PCR; TCRdb holds only in-frame clones, not every one. The DNA was the basis for D and trimming; V, J and clone size are from that table. The sample yields about 92,000 clones, 72% seen once. The CDR3 extends over 15 amino acids. Germline V gives CDR1 LNHDA, CDR2 SQIVND (reference sequence). With V trimmed by 7 bases and J by 0 bases, 2 bases remained unmatched. J is TRBJ2-1 and V is TRBV19; 11 bases agree with TRBD1. This clonotype was sampled from a woman in her sixties or seventies in a cohort sampled during active or convalescent COVID-19. Input material: peripheral blood. The CDR3 here is CASKDRGPSYNEQFF. The CDR3 DNA is TGTGCCAGTAAGGACAGGGGGCCCTCCTACAATGAGCAGTTCTTC.